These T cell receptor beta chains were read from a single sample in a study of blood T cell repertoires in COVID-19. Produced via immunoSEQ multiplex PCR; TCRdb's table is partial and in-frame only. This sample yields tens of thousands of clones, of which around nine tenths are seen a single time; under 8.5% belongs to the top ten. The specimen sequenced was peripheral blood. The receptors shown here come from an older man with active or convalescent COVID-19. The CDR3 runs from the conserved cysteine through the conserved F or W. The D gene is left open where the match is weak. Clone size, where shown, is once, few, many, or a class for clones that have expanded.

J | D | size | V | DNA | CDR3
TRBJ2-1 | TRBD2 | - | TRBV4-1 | TGCGCCAGCAGCCAGGGGACTAGCGCCTACAATGAGCAGTTCTTC | CASSQGTSAYNEQFF
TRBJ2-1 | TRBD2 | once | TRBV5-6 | TGTGCCAGCAGCTCGTTAGCGGGGACTTACAATGAGCAGTTCTTC | CASSSLAGTYNEQFF
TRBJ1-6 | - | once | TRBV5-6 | TGTGCCAGCAGCTTATTGGTTGGGCCCTATAATTCACCCCTCCACTTT | CASSLLVGPYNSPLHF
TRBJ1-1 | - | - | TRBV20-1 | TGCAGTGCTAGTTCGACGCCCGGGGGGGACACTGAAGCTTTCTTT | CSASSTPGGDTEAFF
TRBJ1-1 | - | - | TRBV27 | TGTGCCAGCATTGCGAAGAACACTGAAGCTTTCTTT | CASIAKNTEAFF
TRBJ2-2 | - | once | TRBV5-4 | TGTGCCAGCAGACCGGAAGGACAGATAAACACCGGGGAGCTGTTTTTT | CASRPEGQINTGELFF
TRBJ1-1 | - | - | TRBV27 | TGTGCCAGCAGTTTCCCCAGGGGTGAAGCTTTCTTT | CASSFPRGEAFF
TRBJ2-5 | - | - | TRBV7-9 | TGTGCCAGCAGCCTTCACATCAACCAAGAGACCCAGTACTTC | CASSLHINQETQYF
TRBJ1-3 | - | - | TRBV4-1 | TGCGCCAGCAGCCAAGGGGGCCCCGATGGAAACACCATATATTTT | CASSQGGPDGNTIYF
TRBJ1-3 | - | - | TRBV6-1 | TGTGCCAGCAGTGAAGTGTTACTAAGAAACACCATATATTTT | CASSEVLLRNTIYF
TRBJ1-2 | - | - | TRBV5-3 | TGTGCCAGAAGCTCTTACAGTAGCGGATTTAACTATGGCTACACCTTC | CARSSYSSGFNYGYTF
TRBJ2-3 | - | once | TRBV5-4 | TGTGCCAGCAGCTTGGGACTCAGCACAGATACGCAGTATTTT | CASSLGLSTDTQYF
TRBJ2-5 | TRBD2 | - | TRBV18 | TGTGCCAGCTCACCCGGACTAGGTGGAGAGACCCAGTACTTC | CASSPGLGGETQYF
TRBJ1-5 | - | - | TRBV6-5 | TGTGCCAGCAGACGGGGGAACAATCAGCCCCAGCATTTT | CASRRGNNQPQHF
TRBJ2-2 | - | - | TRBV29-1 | TGCAGCGCCGGACAGAACACCGGGGAGCTGTTTTTT | CSAGQNTGELFF
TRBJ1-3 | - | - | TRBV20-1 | TGCAGTGCTAGTGAGGCCTCTGGAAACACCATATATTTT | CSASEASGNTIYF
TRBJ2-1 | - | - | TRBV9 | TGTGCCAGCAGCGCACGGGACTCCAGCTCCTACAATGAGCAGTTCTTC | CASSARDSSSYNEQFF
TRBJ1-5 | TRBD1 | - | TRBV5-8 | TGTGCCAGCAGCTTTAGACAGGGGGCTTATAGCAATCAGCCCCAGCATTTT | CASSFRQGAYSNQPQHF
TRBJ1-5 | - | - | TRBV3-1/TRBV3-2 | TGTGCCAGCAGCCATGGGGGCAGCAATCAGTCCCAGCATTTT | CASSHGGSNQSQHF
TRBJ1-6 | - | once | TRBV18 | TGTGCCAGCTCACCTGACGTGGGAGGCGACTCACCCCTCCACTTT | CASSPDVGGDSPLHF
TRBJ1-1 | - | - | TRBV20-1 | TGCAGCCAAAGAGGTCCCAGCGCAGCTTTCTTT | CSQRGPSAAFF
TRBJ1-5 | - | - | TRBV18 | TGTGCCAGCTCACCATCTGGTGCGGGCTCGCCCCAGCATTTT | CASSPSGAGSPQHF
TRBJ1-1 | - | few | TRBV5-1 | TGCGCCAGCAGCCCACAGCCCCAGGGTGGGGACACTGAAGCTTTCTTT | CASSPQPQGGDTEAFF
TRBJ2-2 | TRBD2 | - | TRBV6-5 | TGTGCCAGCAAGACTAGCATTACCAGCGGGGAGCTGTTTTTT | CASKTSITSGELFF